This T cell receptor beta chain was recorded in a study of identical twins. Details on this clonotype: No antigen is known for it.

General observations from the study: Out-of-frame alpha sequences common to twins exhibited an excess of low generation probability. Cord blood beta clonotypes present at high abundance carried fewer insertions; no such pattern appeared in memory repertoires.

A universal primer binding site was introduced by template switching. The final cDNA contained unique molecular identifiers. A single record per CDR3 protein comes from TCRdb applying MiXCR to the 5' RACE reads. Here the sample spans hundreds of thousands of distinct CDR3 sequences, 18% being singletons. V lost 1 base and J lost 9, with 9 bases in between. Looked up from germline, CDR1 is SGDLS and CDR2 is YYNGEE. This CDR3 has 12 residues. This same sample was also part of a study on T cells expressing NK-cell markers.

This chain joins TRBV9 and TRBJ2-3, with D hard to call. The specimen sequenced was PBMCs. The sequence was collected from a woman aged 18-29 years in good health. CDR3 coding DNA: TGTGCCAGCAGCGTACTGCTTGGGACGCAGTATTTT. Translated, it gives CASSVLLGTQYF. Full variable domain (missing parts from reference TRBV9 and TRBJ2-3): DSGVTQTPKHLITATGQRVTLRCSPRSGDLSVYWYQQSLDQGLQFLIQYYNGEERAKGNILERFSAQQFPDLHSELNLSSLELGDSALYFCASSVLLGTQYFGPGTRLTVL.